Presented here are 4 T cell receptor beta chains from one specimen sequenced in a study of early T cells in non-severe SARS-CoV-2 infection. Via MiXCR, TCRdb re-called the 5' RACE reads, giving one row per CDR3 protein. The table includes over 85,000 distinct CDR3 sequences, around 12% detected once. The material sequenced was whole blood, taken at baseline. The receptor source for this set is an adult who was a healthcare worker with PCR-confirmed SARS-CoV-2 infection or an uninfected control (not recorded which).

The chain couples TRBV12-3 or TRBV12-4 to TRBJ2-4; TRBD2 matches 13 bases. This CDR3 has 21 amino acids. After removal of 5 bases from V and 0 bases from J, the junction contained 16 bases not matched to a gene. In nucleotides, the CDR3 is TGTGCCAGCAGTACCCGATGGACTAGCGGGGGCACCCGACTAGCCAAAAACATTCAGTACTTC. It yields the protein CASSTRWTSGGTRLAKNIQYF.

This chain connects TRBV7-9 to TRBJ1-4; D may be TRBD1 (6 bases). V dropped 1 base and J dropped 0 bases, with 9 bases sitting between them. The V gene's germline CDR1 is SEHNR and CDR2 FQNEAQ (reference sequence). The CDR3 has 16 amino acids. CDR3 sequence reads: CASSLGAGATNEKLFF. The CDR3 DNA reads as TGTGCCAGCAGCTTAGGGGCAGGGGCAACTAATGAAAAACTGTTTTTT. Full variable domain (remainder filled in from reference TRBV7-9 and TRBJ1-4): DTGVSQNPRHKITKRGQNVTFRCDPISEHNRLYWYRQTLGQGPEFLTYFQNEAQLEKSRLLSDRFSAERPKGSFSTLEIQRTEQGDSAMYLCASSLGAGATNEKLFFGSGTQLSVL.

Only a few counts were recorded for this clonotype. The J gene is TRBJ2-2, the V gene TRBV19; weak D call: TRBD2 (6 bases). V gave up 5 bases and J gave up 0 bases, with 10 bases separating them. This CDR3 is 15 amino acids long. Germline V gives CDR1 LNHDA, CDR2 SQIVND (reference sequence). CDR3 bases: TGTGCCAGTAGTCCCGGGACTTCGAACACCGGGGAGCTGTTTTTT. It translates to CASSPGTSNTGELFF. Full variable domain (remainder filled in from reference TRBV19 and TRBJ2-2): DGGITQSPKYLFRKEGQNVTLSCEQNLNHDAMYWYRQDPGQGLRLIYYSQIVNDFQKGDIAEGYSVSREKKESFPLTVTSAQKNPTAFYLCASSPGTSNTGELFFGEGSRLTVL.

This clonotype has more than one count but fewer than ten. V is TRBV11-2 and J is TRBJ2-3; D possibly uses TRBD1 or TRBD2 (5 bases each). Germline values: CDR1 SGHAT, CDR2 FQNNGV. The length of the CDR3 is 15 residues. Between the trimmed V and J ends, which lost 9 bases and 3 bases, there was a span of 19 bases. The CDR3 DNA sequence: TGTGCCAGTCCTAAGTGGGGGTCCCAGACAGATACGCAGTATTTT. It specifies CASPKWGSQTDTQYF.